This TCR beta chain came from a study of blood T cell repertoires in COVID-19. In the source study's methods: Scientists estimated how many nucleated cells there were by amplifying reference gene primers. Sequencing used immunoSEQ multiplex PCR; TCRdb keeps in-frame clones, though not all of them. That table gives V, J and clone size, and the DNA gave D and trimming. The sample carries some 88,000 clones, 86% recorded once. Germline V gene sequence: CDR1 SGHRS, CDR2 YFSETQ. Deletions cut 3 bases from V and 6 bases from J, with 13 bases between. The CDR3 consists of 14 residues. This clone came up once.

This clonotype was sampled from a man in his fifties or sixties with acute or convalescent COVID-19. Sequencing used peripheral blood. The V call is TRBV5-1, the J call TRBJ2-1; D not resolved. This chain's CDR3 is CASSSGFNPNEQFF. The CDR3 nucleotides read TGCGCCAGCAGCTCCGGGTTCAACCCCAATGAGCAGTTCTTC.